Listed here are 29 T cell receptor beta chains from one sample, sequenced in a study of OX40 agonist ivuxolimab in advanced cancers. Clones were sequenced by immunoSEQ multiplex PCR, and TCRdb holds only the in-frame ones, with some missing. The sample consists of around 140,000 clones, 90% of them appearing once. The sequences come from CD4+ or CD8+ T cells sorted from blood, collected in a trial of the OX40 agonist ivuxolimab. Source of these receptors: an adult with an advanced solid tumor such as melanoma, head and neck, liver or kidney cancer.

This clone appeared a few times. The chain combines TRBV6-1 with TRBJ1-1, with D possibly TRBD1 on 5 matching bases. The V end was cut by 1 base, the J end by 3 bases, with 12 bases between. This CDR3 comprises 15 residues. Per the germline V gene, CDR1 is MNHNS and CDR2 is SASEGT. CDR3 DNA: TGTGCCAGCAGTGAAGGGGCAGGGTGGGACACTGAAGCTTTCTTT. Translation gives CASSEGAGWDTEAFF.

V gene TRBV21-1 combines with J gene TRBJ2-1; the table names TRBD2, a call not compared with the DNA. TRBV21-1 has pseudogene status. The CDR3 length is 17 residues. CDR3 DNA: TGTGCCAGCAGCAAAGAAAGGAGGGATCGGTCCTACAATGAGCAGTTCTTC. This gives the protein CASSKERRDRSYNEQFF.

Only a few counts were recorded for this clone. The chain has TRBV7-2 and TRBJ1-1, with TRBD1 identical over 8 bases. Germline V gene lookup returns CDR1 SGHTA and CDR2 FQGNSA. This CDR3 is 14 amino acids long. V was clipped by 3 bases and J by 3 bases; unmatched bases: 3. CDR3: CASSLGQAYTEAFF. The DNA of the CDR3 is TGTGCCAGCAGCTTGGGACAGGCTTACACTGAAGCTTTCTTT.

V and J are TRBV5-1 and TRBJ2-1; 12 positions match TRBD2. The CDR3 spans 16 residues. V lost 7 bases to trimming and J lost 7 bases; unmatched junction nucleotides: 12. In germline, CDR1 is SGHRS, CDR2 YFSETQ. In DNA form, the CDR3 reads TGCGCCAGCCCCAAATTGCTAGCGGGAGGGGTAAATGAGCAGTTCTTC. The encoded protein is CASPKLLAGGVNEQFF.

V usage is TRBV28 and J usage is TRBJ1-3; 9 nucleotides align to TRBD1. After removal of 10 bases from V and 4 bases from J, the junction contained 8 bases not matched to a gene. CDR3 length equals 14 residues. The germline gives CDR1 MDHEN, CDR2 SYDVKM. CDR3 region: CATHSQGAGNTIYF. In nucleotides, the CDR3 is TGTGCCACCCACTCACAGGGGGCGGGAAACACCATATATTTT.

V is TRBV30 and J is TRBJ1-5; D is unclear. In germline, CDR1 is GTSNPN, CDR2 SVGIG (reference sequence). This CDR3 has 14 amino acids. The V end was cut by 4 bases, the J end by 2 bases, with 12 bases between. The CDR3 bases are TGTGCCTGGAAGTTGCAGTCCGGCAATCAGCCCCAGCATTTT. Residues: CAWKLQSGNQPQHF. The complete variable domain, with remaining parts taken from reference TRBV30 and TRBJ1-5, reads SQTIHQWPATLVQPVGSPLSLECTVEGTSNPNLYWYRQAAGRGLQLLFYSVGIGQISSEVPQNLSASRPQDRQFILSSKKLLLSDSGFYLCAWKLQSGNQPQHFGDGTRLSIL.

The chain couples TRBV7-9 to TRBJ1-3; D uncertain. Germline V gene lookup returns CDR1 SEHNR and CDR2 FQNEAQ (reference sequence). The CDR3 is 13 amino acids. Trimming took 10 bases from V and 1 from J, leaving 11 bases between them. DNA of the CDR3: TGTGCCATCCAGAGTCAATCTGGAAACACCATATATTTT. The encoded protein is CAIQSQSGNTIYF.

The chain joins TRBV6-4 to TRBJ2-5; D call uncertain. The closer fit of TRBJ2-7 to the DNA end suggests the J call may be wrong. Germline lookup yields CDR1 MRHNA and CDR2 SNTAGT. The CDR3 has 14 amino acids. The CDR3 DNA reads as TGTGCCAGCAGTCCCGACTCCTCCGTCGGCGAGCAGTACTTC. This sequence encodes CASSPDSSVGEQYF.

The rearrangement joins TRBV9 to TRBJ2-1, with 9 nucleotides matching TRBD2. After removal of 0 bases from V and 2 bases from J, the junction contained 0 bases not matched to a gene. The CDR3 length is 15 residues. The germline V gene encodes CDR1 SGDLS and CDR2 YYNGEE. The CDR3, as DNA: TGTGCCAGCAGCGTAGGACTAGCGGCCTACAATGAGCAGTTCTTC. Its translation: CASSVGLAAYNEQFF.

This rearrangement joins TRBV27 to TRBJ1-1; D remains unclear. The CDR3 is made up of 13 amino acids. Trimming took 8 bases from V and 0 from J, leaving 10 bases between them. CDR1 is MNHEY and CDR2 is SMNVEV in the germline V gene (reference sequence). CDR3 nucleotide sequence: TGTGCCAGCTGTTATAACGTGAACACTGAAGCTTTCTTT. Encoded protein: CASCYNVNTEAFF.

This sequence joins TRBV10-3 and TRBJ2-1; D gene ambiguous. The germline V gene encodes CDR1 ENHRY and CDR2 SYGVKD. The CDR3 extends over 14 amino acids. Trimming took 7 bases from V and 3 from J, leaving 13 bases between them. The CDR3 here is CAITKDINYNEQFF. As DNA, the CDR3 is TGTGCCATCACTAAAGACATTAACTACAATGAGCAGTTCTTC.

This chain joins TRBV6-5 and TRBJ1-4; 8 nucleotides match TRBD1. CDR3 size: 15 residues. Germline loops: CDR1 MNHEY, CDR2 SVGAGI. The ends lost 5 bases at V and 8 bases at J; junction bases unmatched: 10. The CDR3 DNA reads TGTGCCAGCAGTCTACAGGGGGGGGATGGGGAAAAACTGTTTTTT. Translation gives CASSLQGGDGEKLFF.

The V and J genes are TRBV27 and TRBJ1-1; D remains unclear. Per the germline V gene, CDR1 is MNHEY and CDR2 is SMNVEV (reference sequence). Trimming took 5 bases from V and 5 from J, leaving 15 bases between them. CDR3 length equals 14 residues. CDR3 sequence (DNA): TGTGCCAGCAGTCTTAGGAACTCCGGGACTGAAGCTTTCTTT. This codes for CASSLRNSGTEAFF.

The chain is built from TRBV28 and TRBJ1-5; 8 nucleotides agree with TRBD1. CDR1 MDHEN and CDR2 SYDVKM come from the germline V gene. Unmatched junction bases numbered 12, after V lost 4 bases and J lost 1 base. The CDR3 sequence is 18 residues long. The CDR3 DNA reads TGTGCCAGCAGTTCCGGACAGGGAGGTTCTTTAAGCAATCAGCCCCAGCATTTT. It specifies CASSSGQGGSLSNQPQHF.

The chain uses TRBV28 and TRBJ2-1; TRBD2 agrees at 9 bases. Looked up from germline, CDR1 is MDHEN and CDR2 is SYDVKM. This CDR3 spans 16 amino acids. V gave up 6 bases and J gave up 8 bases; unmatched junction bases: 14. The CDR3 reads CASRAPGLATRDEQFF. The CDR3 nucleotides are TGTGCCAGCAGGGCCCCCGGACTAGCGACCAGGGATGAGCAGTTCTTC. Supplemented by reference TRBV28 and TRBJ2-1, the full variable domain reads DVKVTQSSRYLVKRTGEKVFLECVQDMDHENMFWYRQDPGLGLRLIYFSYDVKMKEKGDIPEGYSVSREKKERFSLILESASTNQTSMYLCASRAPGLATRDEQFFGPGTRLTVL.

The V gene is TRBV30, the J gene TRBJ1-5, with TRBD1 matching over 9 bases. The CDR3 is 16 amino acids. Trimming took 0 bases from V and 5 from J; bases not matched to a gene: 8. CDR1 GTSNPN and CDR2 SVGIG come from the germline V gene (reference sequence). In nucleotides, the CDR3 is TGTGCCTGGAGTGTAACCGGACAGGGGCGGGATCAGCCCCAGCATTTT. Protein product: CAWSVTGQGRDQPQHF. The complete variable domain, with remaining parts taken from reference TRBV30 and TRBJ1-5, reads SQTIHQWPATLVQPVGSPLSLECTVEGTSNPNLYWYRQAAGRGLQLLFYSVGIGQISSEVPQNLSASRPQDRQFILSSKKLLLSDSGFYLCAWSVTGQGRDQPQHFGDGTRLSIL.

The chain employs TRBV19 and TRBJ2-1, with 13 bases lining up with TRBD2. V lost 4 bases to trimming and J lost 2 bases; unmatched junction nucleotides: 11. Germline V gives CDR1 LNHDA, CDR2 SQIVND (reference sequence). CDR3 size: 19 residues. CDR3 in amino acids: CASSRTSGSNKVPYNEQFF. The CDR3 coding sequence is TGTGCCAGTAGTAGGACTAGCGGGAGTAACAAGGTTCCCTACAATGAGCAGTTCTTC.

This clone occurred once. The CDR3 sequence: CASSVQGSGANVLTF. The CDR3 DNA reads TGTGCCAGCAGCGTCCAGGGCTCTGGGGCCAACGTCCTGACTTTC. This chain joins TRBV9 and TRBJ2-6; weak D call: TRBD1 (5 bases). The CDR3 totals 15 residues. The V gene's germline CDR1 is SGDLS and CDR2 YYNGEE. Trimming cost V 2 bases and J 0 bases, with 6 bases left between them.

This clone is a singleton in its sample. V is TRBV21-1 and J is TRBJ2-1; the table calls TRBD2, which could not be checked here. TRBV21-1 is described as a pseudogene. The CDR3 is made up of 18 amino acids. The CDR3 reads CASSKGSPSTSGYNEQFF. The CDR3 DNA sequence: TGTGCCAGCAGCAAAGGGTCCCCCTCGACTAGCGGATACAATGAGCAGTTCTTC.

The V and J genes are TRBV4-2 and TRBJ2-3; D might be TRBD1 or TRBD2, each matching 6 bases. Trimming left V 0 bases short and J 2 bases short, with 15 bases between. The CDR3 consists of 17 residues. Germline-derived CDR1 and CDR2 are LGHNA and YNFKEQ. CDR3: CASSQDGGGSTTDTQYF. CDR3 nucleotides: TGTGCCAGCAGCCAAGACGGGGGCGGGTCCACCACAGATACGCAGTATTTT.

The rearrangement joins TRBV30 to TRBJ2-2, with D hard to call. The V end lost 4 bases, the J end lost 6 bases, and 6 bases lay between the germline ends. Per germline, CDR1 GTSNPN and CDR2 SVGIG (reference sequence). The CDR3 sequence is 11 residues long. As DNA, the CDR3 is TGTGCCTGGAAGAGACCCGGGGAGCTGTTTTTT. It codes for CAWKRPGELFF.

This chain joins TRBV27 and TRBJ1-1, with 7 bases fitting TRBD1. CDR1 and CDR2 from the germline V gene are MNHEY and SMNVEV (reference sequence). V was clipped by 5 bases and J by 1 base; unmatched bases: 1. CDR3 size: 13 residues. The CDR3 nucleotides are TGTGCCAGCAGTGACAGGGAGAACACTGAAGCTTTCTTT. Translation: CASSDRENTEAFF.

This clone was counted a single time. The chain couples TRBV14 to TRBJ2-3; 7 bases align to TRBD1. CDR1 is SGHDN, CDR2 FVKESK, per germline. The CDR3 runs 13 residues. V lost 6 bases to trimming and J lost 0 bases; unmatched junction nucleotides: 0. The CDR3 coding sequence is TGTGCCAGCAGGGGACAGAGCACAGATACGCAGTATTTT. This sequence encodes CASRGQSTDTQYF.

The chain carries TRBV19 and TRBJ2-3; possibly TRBD1 or TRBD2 for D (5 bases each). The CDR3 is made up of 17 amino acids. The V and J ends lost 5 bases and 0 bases respectively, with 18 bases between them. The germline CDR1 and CDR2 sequences are LNHDA and SQIVND (reference sequence). The CDR3 loop is CASSDTGPTSSTDTQYF. The CDR3 nucleotides are TGTGCCAGTAGTGACACGGGGCCTACCTCTAGCACAGATACGCAGTATTTT. Combining the CDR3 with reference TRBV19 and TRBJ2-3 gives the whole variable domain DGGITQSPKYLFRKEGQNVTLSCEQNLNHDAMYWYRQDPGQGLRLIYYSQIVNDFQKGDIAEGYSVSREKKESFPLTVTSAQKNPTAFYLCASSDTGPTSSTDTQYFGPGTRLTVL.

The chain combines TRBV10-1 with TRBJ2-1; D is unresolved. Germline V lookup: CDR1 WNHNN, CDR2 SYGVQD (reference sequence). CDR3 length: 17 residues. The V gene lost 6 bases and the J gene lost 1 base, with 19 bases spanning the gap. The chain's CDR3 is CASSPKVGVGSYNEQFF. The CDR3, as DNA: TGCGCCAGCAGCCCTAAAGTTGGCGTGGGTTCCTACAATGAGCAGTTCTTC.

The chain employs TRBV18 and TRBJ1-4; D possibly corresponds to TRBD1 (5 bases). Germline V gives CDR1 KGHSH, CDR2 LQKENI. The CDR3 runs 15 residues. The V end lost 1 base, the J end lost 6 bases, and 12 bases lay between the germline ends. CDR3 protein: CASSPRVGADEKLFF. Written as DNA, the CDR3 is TGTGCCAGCTCACCACGGGTAGGGGCGGATGAAAAACTGTTTTTT.

This clone was observed once. This chain links TRBV9 with TRBJ2-5, with 7 positions matching TRBD2. Trimming took 4 bases from V and 1 from J; bases not matched to a gene: 4. Germline values: CDR1 SGDLS, CDR2 YYNGEE. This CDR3 has 14 residues. CDR3 in amino acids: CASSSTSFQETQYF. Here the CDR3 DNA reads TGTGCCAGCAGCTCGACTAGCTTCCAAGAGACCCAGTACTTC.

The chain has TRBV9 and TRBJ1-1, with no clear D. The V end lost 4 bases, the J end lost 4 bases, and 11 bases lay between the germline ends. Germline CDR1 is SGDLS and CDR2 is YYNGEE. This CDR3 comprises 13 residues. CDR3 DNA: TGTGCCAGCAGCCCGACGGGGAGCACTGAAGCTTTCTTT. It specifies CASSPTGSTEAFF.

CDR3 residues: CASSVVAGLRETQYF. The CDR3 coding sequence is TGTGCCAGCAGCGTAGTGGCAGGGTTAAGAGAGACCCAGTACTTC. The rearrangement joins TRBV9 to TRBJ2-5; D is possibly TRBD1 (5 bases). The ends were cut back, 0 bases at V and 4 bases at J, with 13 bases in the middle. Per the germline V gene, CDR1 is SGDLS and CDR2 is YYNGEE. This CDR3 is 15 amino acids long.